This section outlines one T cell receptor beta chain sequence together with its context. Antigen unknown. This record belongs to a study of cytomegalovirus exposure and HLA in healthy donors. General study points: Analysis was carried out at a later point, and it linked a missense DCLRE1C variant to TCR beta V- and J-gene trimming. Relative to equally common others, HLA-associated TCR beta chains showed greater clonal expansion in a later analysis. Reports credit the classifier with highly specific, highly sensitive diagnosis of cytomegalovirus status. Later analysis identified several of the most significant clusters that appeared linked to common viral pathogens.

The PCR used 60 Vbeta and 13 Jbeta primers. Only in-frame clones appear in the TCRdb table, and some are missing; sequencing was by immunoSEQ multiplex PCR. Of some 190,000 clones in the sample, 70% to 85% were seen once. CDR3 length: 13 residues. Trimming took off 0 bases at V and 3 bases at J, with 5 bases between the two ends. In germline, CDR1 is LNHDA, CDR2 SQIVND (reference sequence). This clonotype originated in a man between 18 and 35 years old in good health and CMV-seronegative. The sequencing input was PBMCs. The chain carries TRBV19 and TRBJ1-2; the D is unclear. The CDR3 sequence: CASSIDRYYGYTF. CDR3 coding DNA: TGTGCCAGTAGTATAGACAGATACTATGGCTACACCTTC.